This is a list of T cell receptor beta chains from one sample in a study of T cells in localized non-small cell lung cancer. Sequenced by immunoSEQ multiplex PCR; TCRdb stores in-frame clones only, minus some. The sample yields 50,000 to 75,000 clones, approximately 90% seen once. Sample: peripheral blood, taken before any cancer treatment. The receptors were gathered from a man between 40 and 69 years old with stage I squamous cell lung carcinoma. The CDR3 runs from the conserved cysteine through the conserved F or W. Each record gives: CDR3 length, J gene, clone size, D gene, V gene, CDR3 protein, CDR3 DNA. A D gene is named only where the DNA matches it firmly. Size tells how often a clone was seen (once, few, many) or the class of an expanded clone, and some rows leave it out.

>12|TRBJ2-7|.|.|TRBV19
CASSGLVREQYF
TGTGCCAGTAGTGGGTTAGTTCGCGAGCAGTACTTC
>15|TRBJ2-5|.|.|TRBV7-8
CASSLGGSDGETQYF
TGTGCCAGCAGCTTAGGTGGGTCAGACGGGGAGACCCAGTACTTC
>11|TRBJ2-7|.|TRBD1|TRBV20-1
CSAGTAYEQYF
TGCAGTGCAGGGACAGCCTACGAGCAGTACTTC
>16|TRBJ1-4|.|.|TRBV5-4
CASSLGQGIGPSELFF
TGTGCCAGCAGCTTAGGTCAAGGGATCGGTCCTTCGGAACTGTTTTTT
>14|TRBJ1-5|few|.|TRBV19
CASSGGRVNQPQHF
TGTGCCAGTAGTGGGGGACGGGTCAATCAGCCCCAGCATTTT
>15|TRBJ2-3|.|.|TRBV19
CASTKGDVSTDTQYF
TGTGCCAGTACCAAGGGGGACGTAAGCACAGATACGCAGTATTTT
>15|TRBJ2-5|.|.|TRBV28
CASSSAGRRGETQYF
TGTGCCAGCAGTAGCGCGGGCAGGAGGGGAGAGACCCAGTACTTC
>16|TRBJ2-2|.|TRBD2|TRBV7-7
CASSPRLAGYTGELFF
TGTGCTAGCAGCCCCCGACTAGCGGGATACACCGGGGAGCTGTTTTTT
>13|TRBJ2-1|.|.|TRBV7-3
CASSSGGNNEQFF
TGTGCCAGCAGCTCCGGGGGCAACAATGAGCAGTTCTTC
>14|TRBJ2-3|.|TRBD2|TRBV7-9
CASSLLAGADTQYF
TGTGCCAGCAGCTTGCTAGCGGGAGCAGATACGCAGTATTTT
>15|TRBJ2-3|few|TRBD1|TRBV4-3
CASSQDRGRTDTQYF
TGCGCCAGCAGCCAGGACAGGGGGCGCACAGATACGCAGTATTTT
>14|TRBJ1-1|.|.|TRBV7-2
CASSLVGRNTEAFF
TGTGCCAGCAGCTTAGTCGGTAGGAACACTGAAGCTTTCTTT
>13|TRBJ1-1|.|.|TRBV2
CASTRSLNTEAFF
TGTGCCAGCACTCGGTCTTTGAACACTGAAGCTTTCTTT
>14|TRBJ2-7|.|.|TRBV4-3
CASSRLRAAYEQYF
TGCGCCAGCAGCCGCCTTAGAGCTGCCTACGAGCAGTACTTC
>15|TRBJ2-2|once|TRBD1|TRBV11-2
CASRTDRAVSGELFF
TGTGCCAGCAGGACTGACAGGGCGGTGTCCGGGGAGCTGTTTTTT